This T cell receptor (beta chain) was captured by sequencing in a study of cytomegalovirus exposure and HLA in healthy donors (dated by TCRdb to about 2017). General notes on the study: According to a later analysis, the 100 to 150 validation repertoires were produced on the same platform as the 600 to 850 repertoires of the first cohort. The study combined high-throughput TCR immunosequencing, statistical association of individual TCRs with disease status, and machine learning to predict cytomegalovirus infection status. A separate validation cohort of over a hundred different subjects was used in addition to the roughly 720-subject first cohort. The study aimed to test whether signatures of past pathogen exposure could be identified by cataloging public T cell receptors. Paper-wide results and their limitations: In the study, 150 to 200 TCR beta chains were listed as associated with cytomegalovirus. Most TCR sequences were observed very rarely across donors, whereas some public TCRs were present in many individuals. All 120 or so repertoires were used to score co-occurrence in the validation cohort in a later analysis, because that analysis had no HLA typing for the cohort. The classifier was reported to diagnose cytomegalovirus status with high specificity and sensitivity in both the original and validation cohorts. Of the cluster scores, roughly 93% were above 0 in a later analysis, which found that TCRs clustered in the first cohort also tended to co-occur in the 120 or so validation repertoires. In vitro tests confirmed that a few of the cytomegalovirus-associated TCR beta chains recognize cytomegalovirus antigens. It was suggested by the authors that the approach could potentially be generalized to other disease states and immunological phenotypes.

Libraries were made using the immunoSEQ multiplex PCR assay. The original methods were these. A statistical classification framework was built to diagnose cytomegalovirus status from the catalog of TCR beta chain sequences. The immuneACCESS repertoire file appears here via TCRdb, limited to in-frame rearrangements. These files lack a portion of the clones; in checked studies, under half of the deficit traces to unresolved V genes, and the cause of the others is not known. That table supplies the V and J calls and clone size; D and trimming were determined from the DNA. The sample profile shows over 150,000 clones; just under 90% of them were found once. The ten largest clones capture 4.2% of the sample. Separate from the approximately 700-subject first cohort, the validation cohort of more than 90 subjects was the group to which the donors belonged. Comment on this clone: This receptor's antigen is unknown. One base away there is no much larger clone; base qualities are not given.

The source material was PBMCs. The receptor was isolated from a man younger than 30 in good health and CMV-seropositive.

The nucleotides read TGTGCCAGCAGTTTAGTGCTAGCGGGAGGAGATACGCAGTATTTT. Protein translation: CASSLVLAGGDTQYF. The sequence joins TRBV27 to TRBJ2-3; TRBD2 fits 11 bases in the junction. The CDR3 holds 15 amino acids from the cysteine to the phenylalanine. Only the CDR3 part of the read is kept: 45 bases, read in frame from the first base. V loses 2 bases at its end and J loses 5 bases; junction bases beyond the gene matches: 3. Looking up the germline V gene (reference sequence) yields CDR1 MNHEY and CDR2 SMNVEV.